The rows below give T cell receptor beta chains drawn from one sample of a study of T cell responses to AZD1222 COVID-19 vaccine. Profiling relied on immunoSEQ multiplex PCR, and the TCRdb table lists in-frame clones only, not all of them. In the table there are around 94,000 clones, approximately 91% of which are singletons. The specimen comprised peripheral blood, sampled on day 0 of AZD1222 vaccination. These TCRs come from an adult in good health. The CDR3 runs from the conserved cysteine through the conserved F or W. The D gene is left open where the match is weak. Where a row states a size, it is once, few, many or the class of an expanded clone; other rows omit it.

abundance	v_gene	d_gene	j_gene	CDR3nt	CDR3aa
NA	TRBV9	TRBD1	TRBJ1-1	TGTGCCAGCAGCGGAGGGGACAGGGGCACTGAAGCTTTCTTT	CASSGGDRGTEAFF
NA	TRBV7-2	TRBD2	TRBJ2-1	TGTGCCAGCAGCTTACGAAGCGGGGCCAACAATGAGCAGTTCTTC	CASSLRSGANNEQFF
NA	TRBV5-1	NA	TRBJ1-1	TGCGCCAGCAGCGTGGACCCGGGGGGGACTGAAGCTTTCTTT	CASSVDPGGTEAFF
NA	TRBV3-1/TRBV3-2	NA	TRBJ1-2	TGTGCCAGCAGCCAAGCGTGGGAGCTCTATGGCTACACCTTC	CASSQAWELYGYTF
once	TRBV7-6	NA	TRBJ2-3	TGTGCCAGCAGCTTCATAGTCGGTGCAGATACGCAGTATTTT	CASSFIVGADTQYF
NA	TRBV19	NA	TRBJ1-6	TGTGCCGGTCAGAGCTCCTATAATTCACCCCTCCACTTT	CAGQSSYNSPLHF
NA	TRBV5-6	NA	TRBJ1-1	TGTGCCAGCAGCTTAGCGGGCTTTGAAGCTTTCTTT	CASSLAGFEAFF
NA	TRBV28	NA	TRBJ2-7	TGTGCCAGCAGTCCTTTTATAAACTACGAGCAGTACTTC	CASSPFINYEQYF
NA	TRBV2	TRBD1	TRBJ1-2	TGTGCCAGCGGCGGACAGGGGGAGGGCTATGGCTACACCTTC	CASGGQGEGYGYTF
few	TRBV25-1	NA	TRBJ1-1	TGTGCCAGCAGTGAATATCAGGAGGGGACTGAAGCTTTCTTT	CASSEYQEGTEAFF
once	TRBV6-5	TRBD1	TRBJ1-1	TGTGCCAGCAGGGAGACAGGGTCCACTGAAGCTTTCTTT	CASRETGSTEAFF
NA	TRBV4-1	NA	TRBJ2-6	TGCGCCAGCAGCCAAGATCTGGGACACCTTCCCTCTGGGGCCAACGTCCTGACTTTC	CASSQDLGHLPSGANVLTF
NA	TRBV7-2	NA	TRBJ2-1	TGTGCCAGCAGCTCCTATGCAGGGGTCCTGTTCTTC	CASSSYAGVLFF
NA	TRBV5-4	NA	TRBJ2-2	TGTGCCAGCAGCTTCGGACAGTCGAACACCGGGGAGCTGTTTTTT	CASSFGQSNTGELFF
NA	TRBV28	TRBD2	TRBJ2-2	TGTGCCAGCAGCCAACAGGGACTAGCAACCGGGGAGCTGTTTTTT	CASSQQGLATGELFF
NA	TRBV6-5	NA	TRBJ1-6	TGTGCCATTGCGCCGGGACCGTATAATTCACCCCTCCACTTT	CAIAPGPYNSPLHF
NA	TRBV18	NA	TRBJ2-3	TGTGCCAGCTCACCACCGTCCAGGGGTACAGATACGCAGTATTTT	CASSPPSRGTDTQYF
NA	TRBV27	NA	TRBJ1-1	TGTGCCAGCAGTTTAATTGGGGTCGGTACTGAAGCTTTCTTT	CASSLIGVGTEAFF
NA	TRBV6-5	NA	TRBJ1-4	TGTGCCAGCCGGGCGCCCTACAGGGACGTCGGAAAACTGTTTTTT	CASRAPYRDVGKLFF
NA	TRBV11-2	TRBD1	TRBJ1-6	TGTGCCAGCAGCCCGAGGACAGGGGGTGGAAAAGGTTCACCCCTCCACTTT	CASSPRTGGGKGSPLHF
NA	TRBV19	NA	TRBJ1-2	TGTGCCAGTAGTCCGACCTCGGGAGATGGCTACACCTTC	CASSPTSGDGYTF
NA	TRBV30	NA	TRBJ1-2	TGTGCCTGGAGCAGCGATACGGGAAACTATGGCTACACCTTC	CAWSSDTGNYGYTF
NA	TRBV11-3	NA	TRBJ2-7	TGTGCCAGCAGCTCTCGGGGGTCCTACGAGCAGTACTTC	CASSSRGSYEQYF
NA	TRBV9	TRBD2	TRBJ2-1	TGTGCCAGCAGCGTGACGGCTAGCGGCTACAATGAGCAGTTCTTC	CASSVTASGYNEQFF
NA	TRBV30	NA	TRBJ2-2	TGTGCCTGGAGTGTACGAATCGGGGAGCTGTTTTTT	CAWSVRIGELFF